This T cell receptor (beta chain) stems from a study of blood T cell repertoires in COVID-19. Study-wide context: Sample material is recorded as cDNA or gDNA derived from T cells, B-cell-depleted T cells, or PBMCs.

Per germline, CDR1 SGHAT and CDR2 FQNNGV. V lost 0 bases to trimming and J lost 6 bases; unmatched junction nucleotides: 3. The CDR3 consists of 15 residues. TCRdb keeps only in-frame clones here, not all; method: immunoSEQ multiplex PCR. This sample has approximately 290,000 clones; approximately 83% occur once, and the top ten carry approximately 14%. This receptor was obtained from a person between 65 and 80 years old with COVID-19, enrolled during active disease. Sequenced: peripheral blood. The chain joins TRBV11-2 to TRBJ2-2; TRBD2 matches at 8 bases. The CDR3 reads CASSLEAGGSGELFF. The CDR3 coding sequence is TGTGCCAGCAGCTTAGAGGCGGGGGGCTCCGGGGAGCTGTTTTTT.